Following are 14 T cell receptor beta chains from one sample sequenced in a study of T cell responses to AZD1222 COVID-19 vaccine. The method was immunoSEQ multiplex PCR; TCRdb's version includes in-frame clones alone and lacks a portion of them. Here the sample spans 86,000 or so clones, about 92% being singletons. The material sequenced was peripheral blood, taken on day 0 of AZD1222 vaccination. These receptors all come from an adult in good health.

This chain uses TRBV18 with TRBJ1-5; possibly TRBD1 for D (5 bases). Trimming left V 5 bases short and J 2 bases short, with 10 bases between. The CDR3 has 14 amino acids. From germline, CDR1 is KGHSH and CDR2 LQKENI. The CDR3, as DNA: TGTGCCAGCTCAATTGGGGCGGGCAATCAGCCCCAGCATTTT. Translating it yields CASSIGAGNQPQHF.

The chain carries TRBV27 and TRBJ1-2; 8 nucleotides match TRBD1. CDR1 and CDR2 (germline): MNHEY, SMNVEV (reference sequence). This CDR3 is built from 15 residues. Losses at the gene ends were 5 bases for V and 8 bases for J; bases not matched to a gene: 13. For the CDR3, the DNA is TGTGCCAGCAGTCCGGGAGGACAGGGAGGGAACGGCTACACCTTC. Translation gives CASSPGGQGGNGYTF.

V is TRBV12-3 or TRBV12-4 and J is TRBJ2-7; D perhaps matches TRBD1 (6 bases). Between the trimmed V and J ends, which lost 5 bases and 4 bases, there was a span of 12 bases. The CDR3 loop spans 13 amino acids. The CDR3 region is CASSGIRGYEQYF. As DNA, the CDR3 is TGTGCCAGCAGTGGGATCAGGGGTTACGAGCAGTACTTC.

V and J are TRBV11-2 and TRBJ2-7; the D call may be TRBD1 or TRBD2 (6 bases each). CDR3 length equals 15 residues. Between the trimmed V and J ends, which lost 3 bases and 2 bases, there was a span of 14 bases. Looked up from germline, CDR1 is SGHAT and CDR2 is FQNNGV. The CDR3 loop reads CASSLNEGGTYEQYF. The CDR3 nucleotides are TGTGCCAGCAGCTTGAACGAGGGGGGTACCTACGAGCAGTACTTC.

This clone was counted only a few times. This chain uses TRBV9 with TRBJ1-5, with D maybe TRBD1 (6 bases). CDR1 and CDR2 from the germline V gene are SGDLS and YYNGEE. The germline V and J ends were trimmed by 3 bases and 5 bases, with 12 bases remaining between them. CDR3 length equals 14 residues. The chain's CDR3 is CASSAGTSYQPQHF. The CDR3 DNA reads as TGTGCCAGCAGCGCGGGGACAAGCTATCAGCCCCAGCATTTT.

About this clone: One junction end does not reproduce the germline sequence, and a read error may be involved. DNA for the CDR3: TGTGCCAGCACCCAAGTAGATAACCAGGGGACAACACTGTTTTTT. Its translation is CASTQVDNQGTTLFF. The chain carries TRBV4-2 and TRBJ1-4, with D perhaps TRBD1 (6 bases). The CDR3 runs 15 residues. The germline V gene has CDR1 LGHNA and CDR2 YNFKEQ.

This clone was picked up one time. The CDR3 DNA reads TGTGCCAGCAGCCAAAATGTACCCCGCGGCGAGCAGTACTTC. It specifies CASSQNVPRGEQYF. V gene TRBV3-1 (or the pseudogene TRBV3-2) combines with J gene TRBJ2-7; D gene ambiguous. V lost 2 bases to trimming and J lost 6 bases, with 14 bases between them. The CDR3 runs 14 residues. CDR1 LGHDT and CDR2 YNNKEL come from the germline V gene (reference sequence).

This clone was recorded only once. This chain uses TRBV7-9 with TRBJ1-3; tentative D call: TRBD1 (6 bases). The V gene's germline CDR1 is SEHNR and CDR2 FQNEAQ (reference sequence). The CDR3 runs to 14 residues. The V gene lost 4 bases and the J gene lost 3 bases, with 10 bases spanning the gap. For the CDR3, the DNA is TGTGCCAGCAGCTCCAGGGGTCGTGGAAACACCATATATTTT. Encoded protein: CASSSRGRGNTIYF.

The V and J genes are TRBV9 and TRBJ2-7; no clear D. CDR3 length: 14 residues. Per the germline V gene, CDR1 is SGDLS and CDR2 is YYNGEE. V dropped 4 bases and J dropped 1 base, with 12 bases sitting between them. The CDR3 spells CASSPGLVSYEQYF. CDR3 sequence (DNA): TGTGCCAGCAGCCCCGGGCTAGTTTCCTACGAGCAGTACTTC. The full variable domain, with the rest looked up from reference TRBV9 and TRBJ2-7, is DSGVTQTPKHLITATGQRVTLRCSPRSGDLSVYWYQQSLDQGLQFLIQYYNGEERAKGNILERFSAQQFPDLHSELNLSSLELGDSALYFCASSPGLVSYEQYFGPGTRLTVT.

This clone was detected a few times. This chain connects TRBV10-1 to TRBJ2-7; 10 bases are a match to TRBD1. Germline loops: CDR1 WNHNN, CDR2 SYGVQD (reference sequence). The CDR3 contains 16 residues. Trimming at V came to 3 bases and at J to 4 bases, leaving 9 bases not matched to a gene. CDR3 loop: CASSELPGQGYYEQYF. Written as DNA, the CDR3 is TGCGCCAGCAGTGAACTCCCGGGACAGGGGTATTACGAGCAGTACTTC.

The rearrangement joins TRBV19 to TRBJ1-2; D is possibly TRBD1 (6 bases). Germline assignment: CDR1 LNHDA and CDR2 SQIVND (reference sequence). The V end lost 7 bases, the J end lost 2 bases, and 11 bases lay between the germline ends. This CDR3 is built from 13 residues. The CDR3 DNA is TGTGCCAGTAATCCGGACAGAAACTATGGCTACACCTTC. As protein: CASNPDRNYGYTF. The full variable domain, its missing parts supplied by reference TRBV19 and TRBJ1-2, is DGGITQSPKYLFRKEGQNVTLSCEQNLNHDAMYWYRQDPGQGLRLIYYSQIVNDFQKGDIAEGYSVSREKKESFPLTVTSAQKNPTAFYLCASNPDRNYGYTFGSGTRLTVV.

The rearrangement links TRBV7-2 to TRBJ1-5; D remains unclear. V gave up 1 base and J gave up 1 base, with 8 bases separating them. The CDR3 loop spans 15 amino acids. Germline lookup yields CDR1 SGHTA and CDR2 FQGNSA. The CDR3 DNA reads TGTGCCAGCAGCTTAGGGTCGGCGAGCAATCAGCCCCAGCATTTT. This gives the protein CASSLGSASNQPQHF.

The chain has TRBV5-5 and TRBJ1-1; D might be TRBD1 (6 bases). The CDR3 length is 16 residues. The germline V gene encodes CDR1 SGHKS and CDR2 YYEKEE (reference sequence). The V end lost 4 bases, the J end lost 1 base, and 17 bases lay between the germline ends. Written as DNA, the CDR3 is TGTGCCAGCAGCGACCCGATCTTGGGACAGAACACTGAAGCTTTCTTT. Translating gives CASSDPILGQNTEAFF.

The V call is TRBV28, the J call TRBJ1-4; 8 positions match TRBD1. The CDR3 contains 15 residues. With 5 bases clipped from V and 7 bases from J, the junction kept 9 bases outside the gene matches. Germline CDR1 is MDHEN and CDR2 is SYDVKM. The DNA of the CDR3 is TGTGCCAGCAGTATTGGGACAGGAGAGACTGAAAAACTGTTTTTT. Residues: CASSIGTGETEKLFF.